This TCR beta chain was captured in a study of OX40 agonist ivuxolimab in advanced cancers. The method was immunoSEQ multiplex PCR; TCRdb's version includes in-frame clones alone and lacks a portion of them. The data hold about 69,000 clones, with roughly nine tenths observed a single time. Germline lookup yields CDR1 SGHVS and CDR2 FQNEAQ. Deletions cut 4 bases from V and 3 bases from J, with 4 bases between. CDR3 length equals 11 residues. This rearrangement joins TRBV7-8 to TRBJ2-7; D is unclear. Sequenced here: CD4+ or CD8+ T cells sorted from blood, sampled in a trial of the OX40 agonist ivuxolimab. The receptor's source is an adult with an advanced solid tumor such as melanoma, head and neck, liver or kidney cancer. The CDR3 DNA is TGTGCCAGCAGCTCACTCTACGAGCAGTACTTC. Its translation is CASSSLYEQYF.